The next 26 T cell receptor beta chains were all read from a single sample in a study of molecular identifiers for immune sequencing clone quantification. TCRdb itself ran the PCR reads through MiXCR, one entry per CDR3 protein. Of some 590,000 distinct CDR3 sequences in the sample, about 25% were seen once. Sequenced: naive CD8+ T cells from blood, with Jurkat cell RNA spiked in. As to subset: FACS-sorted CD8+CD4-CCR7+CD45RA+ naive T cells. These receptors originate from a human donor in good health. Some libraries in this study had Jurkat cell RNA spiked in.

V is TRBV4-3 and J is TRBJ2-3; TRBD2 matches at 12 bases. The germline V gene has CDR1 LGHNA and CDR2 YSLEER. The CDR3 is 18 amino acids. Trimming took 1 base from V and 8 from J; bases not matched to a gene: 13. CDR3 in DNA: TGCGCCAGCAGCCAAGCTAAATCTAGCGGGAGGGCCGGGGGTACGCAGTATTTT. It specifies CASSQAKSSGRAGGTQYF.

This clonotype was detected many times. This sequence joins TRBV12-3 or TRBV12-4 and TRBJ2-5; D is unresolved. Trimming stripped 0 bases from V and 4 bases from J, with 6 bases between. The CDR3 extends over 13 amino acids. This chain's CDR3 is CASSLARPETQYF. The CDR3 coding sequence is TGTGCCAGCAGTTTAGCCCGACCAGAGACCCAGTACTTC.

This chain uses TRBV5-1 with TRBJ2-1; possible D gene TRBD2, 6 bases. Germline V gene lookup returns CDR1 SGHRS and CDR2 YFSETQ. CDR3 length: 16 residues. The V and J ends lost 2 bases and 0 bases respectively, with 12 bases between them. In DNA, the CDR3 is TGCGCCAGCAGCTTATGGGGGGAGAGCTCCTACAATGAGCAGTTCTTC. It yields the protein CASSLWGESSYNEQFF.

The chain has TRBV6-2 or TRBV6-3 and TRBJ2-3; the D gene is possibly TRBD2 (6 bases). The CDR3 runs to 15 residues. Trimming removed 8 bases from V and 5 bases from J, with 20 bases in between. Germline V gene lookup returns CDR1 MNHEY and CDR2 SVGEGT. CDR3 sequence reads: CASALTEGRGDTQYF. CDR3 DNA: TGTGCCAGCGCACTGACGGAGGGGCGGGGAGATACGCAGTATTTT.

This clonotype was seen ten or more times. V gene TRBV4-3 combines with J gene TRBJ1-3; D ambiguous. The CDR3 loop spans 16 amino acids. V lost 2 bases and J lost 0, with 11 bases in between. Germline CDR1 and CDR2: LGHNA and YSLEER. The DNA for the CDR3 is TGCGCCAGCAGCCAATTGGTACCCATCTCTGGAAACACCATATATTTT. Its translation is CASSQLVPISGNTIYF.

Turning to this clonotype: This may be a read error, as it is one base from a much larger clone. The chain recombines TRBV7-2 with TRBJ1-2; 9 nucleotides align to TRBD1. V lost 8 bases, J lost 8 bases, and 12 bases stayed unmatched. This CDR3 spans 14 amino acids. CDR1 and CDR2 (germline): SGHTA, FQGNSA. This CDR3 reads CASRSGQGPFGYTF. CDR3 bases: TGTGCCAGCCGCTCGGGACAGGGTCCCTTCGGCTACACCTTC.

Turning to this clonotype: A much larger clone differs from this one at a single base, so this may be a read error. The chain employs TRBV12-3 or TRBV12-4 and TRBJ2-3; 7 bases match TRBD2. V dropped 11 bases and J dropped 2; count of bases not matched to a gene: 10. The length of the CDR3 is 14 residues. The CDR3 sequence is CAGKVGGSTDTQYF. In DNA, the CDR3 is TGTGCCGGCAAAGTGGGGGGGTCCACAGATACGCAGTATTTT.

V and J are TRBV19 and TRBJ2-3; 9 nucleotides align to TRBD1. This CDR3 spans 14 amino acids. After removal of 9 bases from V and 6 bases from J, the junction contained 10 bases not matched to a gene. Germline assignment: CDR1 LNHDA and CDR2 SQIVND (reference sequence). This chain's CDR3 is CASQNRGLVDTQYF. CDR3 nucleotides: TGTGCCAGCCAAAACAGGGGGCTCGTGGATACGCAGTATTTT.

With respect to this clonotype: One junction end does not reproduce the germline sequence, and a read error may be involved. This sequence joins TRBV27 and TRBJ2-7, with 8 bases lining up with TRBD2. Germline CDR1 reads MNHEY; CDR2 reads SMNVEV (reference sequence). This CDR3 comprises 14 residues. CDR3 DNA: TGTGCCAGCAGCCCCCCAGGACTAGCATCCGAGCAGCACTTC. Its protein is CASSPPGLASEQHF.

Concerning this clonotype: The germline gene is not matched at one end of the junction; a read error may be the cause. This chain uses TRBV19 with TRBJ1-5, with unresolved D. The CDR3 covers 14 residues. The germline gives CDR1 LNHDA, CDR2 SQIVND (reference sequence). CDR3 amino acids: CASSILSPNQPRHF. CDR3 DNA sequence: TGTGCCAGTAGTATTCTGTCACCCAATCAGCCCCGGCATTTT. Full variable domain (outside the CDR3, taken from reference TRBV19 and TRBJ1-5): DGGITQSPKYLFRKEGQNVTLSCEQNLNHDAMYWYRQDPGQGLRLIYYSQIVNDFQKGDIAEGYSVSREKKESFPLTVTSAQKNPTAFYLCASSILSPNQPRHFGDGTRLSIL.

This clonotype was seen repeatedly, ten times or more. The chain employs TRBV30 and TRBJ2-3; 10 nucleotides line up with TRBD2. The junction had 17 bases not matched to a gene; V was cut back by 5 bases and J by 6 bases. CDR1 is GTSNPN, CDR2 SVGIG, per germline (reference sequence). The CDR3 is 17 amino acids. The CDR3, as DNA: TGTGCCTGGGACGCCATCGGGACTAGCGACTTTTCCGATACGCAGTATTTT. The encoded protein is CAWDAIGTSDFSDTQYF.

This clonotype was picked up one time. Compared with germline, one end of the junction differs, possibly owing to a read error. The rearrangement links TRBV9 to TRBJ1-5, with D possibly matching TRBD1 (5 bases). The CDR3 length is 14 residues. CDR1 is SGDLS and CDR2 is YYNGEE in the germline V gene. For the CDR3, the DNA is TGTGCCAGCAGCGTAGGAGGGGTAGATCAGCCCCAGCGTTTT. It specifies CASSVGGVDQPQRF. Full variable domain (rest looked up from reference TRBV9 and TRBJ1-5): DSGVTQTPKHLITATGQRVTLRCSPRSGDLSVYWYQQSLDQGLQFLIQYYNGEERAKGNILERFSAQQFPDLHSELNLSSLELGDSALYFCASSVGGVDQPQRFGDGTRLSIL.

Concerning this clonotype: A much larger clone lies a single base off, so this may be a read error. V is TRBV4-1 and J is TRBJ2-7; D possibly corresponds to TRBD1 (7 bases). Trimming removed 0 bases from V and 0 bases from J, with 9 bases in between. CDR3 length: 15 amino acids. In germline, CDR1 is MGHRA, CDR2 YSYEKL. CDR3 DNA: TGCGCCAGCAGCCAAGACAGGGGGGTCTCCTACGAGCAGTACTTC. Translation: CASSQDRGVSYEQYF.

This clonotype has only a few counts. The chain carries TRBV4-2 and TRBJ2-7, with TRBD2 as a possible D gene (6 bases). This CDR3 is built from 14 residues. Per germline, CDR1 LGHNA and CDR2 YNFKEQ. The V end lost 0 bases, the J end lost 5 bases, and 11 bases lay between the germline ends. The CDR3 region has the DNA TGTGCCAGCAGCCAAGAGCTAGCGAAGGACGAGCAGTACTTC. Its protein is CASSQELAKDEQYF.

CDR3 sequence (DNA): TGCGCCAGCAGCTTGGGACTAGCGGGAGGGCAGGACGGCGAGCAGTACTTC. Translating gives CASSLGLAGGQDGEQYF. This sequence joins TRBV5-1 and TRBJ2-7; 14 bases fit TRBD2. The germline V gene has CDR1 SGHRS and CDR2 YFSETQ. V shed 0 bases, J shed 6 bases, and the junction held 8 bases outside the gene matches. The CDR3 covers 17 residues.

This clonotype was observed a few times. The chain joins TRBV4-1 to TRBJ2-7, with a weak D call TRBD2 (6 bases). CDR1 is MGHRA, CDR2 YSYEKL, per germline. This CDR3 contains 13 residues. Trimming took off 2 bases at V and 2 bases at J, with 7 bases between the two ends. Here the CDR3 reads CASSQREAYEQYF. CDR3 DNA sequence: TGCGCCAGCAGCCAAAGGGAGGCCTACGAGCAGTACTTC.

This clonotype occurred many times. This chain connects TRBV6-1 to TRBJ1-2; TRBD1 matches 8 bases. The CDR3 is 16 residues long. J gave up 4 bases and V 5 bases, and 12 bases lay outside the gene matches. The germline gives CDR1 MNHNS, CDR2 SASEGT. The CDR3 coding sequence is TGTGCCAGCAGTTCCCTGACGACAGGGGCAGGCTATGGCTACACCTTC. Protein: CASSSLTTGAGYGYTF.

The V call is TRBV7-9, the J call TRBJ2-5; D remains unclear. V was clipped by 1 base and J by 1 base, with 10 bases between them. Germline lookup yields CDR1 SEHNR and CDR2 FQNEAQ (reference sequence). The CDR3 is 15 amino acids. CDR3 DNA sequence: TGTGCCAGCAGCTTAGAGGCAGTCATCCAAGAGACCCAGTACTTC. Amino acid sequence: CASSLEAVIQETQYF.

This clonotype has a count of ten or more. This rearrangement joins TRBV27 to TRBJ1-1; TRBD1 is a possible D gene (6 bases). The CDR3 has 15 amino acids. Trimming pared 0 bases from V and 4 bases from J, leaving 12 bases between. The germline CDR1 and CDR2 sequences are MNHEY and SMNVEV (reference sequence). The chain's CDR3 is CASSLSPLGATEAFF. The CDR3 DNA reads TGTGCCAGCAGTTTATCTCCCCTGGGGGCCACTGAAGCTTTCTTT.

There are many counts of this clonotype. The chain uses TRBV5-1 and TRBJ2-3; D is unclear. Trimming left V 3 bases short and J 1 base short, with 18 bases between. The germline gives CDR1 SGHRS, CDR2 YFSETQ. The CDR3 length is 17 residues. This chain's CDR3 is CASSSVMDGLGTDTQYF. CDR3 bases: TGCGCCAGCAGCTCGGTAATGGACGGTCTTGGCACAGATACGCAGTATTTT.

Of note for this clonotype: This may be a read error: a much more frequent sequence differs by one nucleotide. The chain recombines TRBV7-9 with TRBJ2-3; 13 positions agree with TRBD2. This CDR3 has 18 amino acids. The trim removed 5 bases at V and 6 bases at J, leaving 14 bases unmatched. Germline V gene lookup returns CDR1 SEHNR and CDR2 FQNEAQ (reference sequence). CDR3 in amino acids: CASSRKSGLAGEEDTQYF. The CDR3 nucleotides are TGTGCCAGCAGCCGTAAAAGTGGACTAGCGGGAGAGGAGGATACGCAGTATTTT.

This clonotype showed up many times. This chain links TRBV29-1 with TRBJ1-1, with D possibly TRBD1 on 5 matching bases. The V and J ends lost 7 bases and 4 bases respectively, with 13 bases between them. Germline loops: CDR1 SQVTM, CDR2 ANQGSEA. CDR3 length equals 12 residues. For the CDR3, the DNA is TGCAGCGATAACACAGGAGGCACTGAAGCTTTCTTT. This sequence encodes CSDNTGGTEAFF.

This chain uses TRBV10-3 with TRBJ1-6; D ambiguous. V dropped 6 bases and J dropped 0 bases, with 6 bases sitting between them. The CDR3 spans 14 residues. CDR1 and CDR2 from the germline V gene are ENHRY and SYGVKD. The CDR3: CAIRADSYNSPLHF. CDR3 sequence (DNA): TGTGCCATCAGGGCAGACTCCTATAATTCACCCCTCCACTTT.

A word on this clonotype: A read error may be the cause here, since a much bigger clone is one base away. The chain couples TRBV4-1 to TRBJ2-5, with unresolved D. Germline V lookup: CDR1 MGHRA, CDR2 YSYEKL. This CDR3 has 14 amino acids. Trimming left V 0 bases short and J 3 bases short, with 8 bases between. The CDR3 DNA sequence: TGCGCCAGCAGCCAAGATCTCAGGAAAGAGACCCAGTACTTC. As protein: CASSQDLRKETQYF.

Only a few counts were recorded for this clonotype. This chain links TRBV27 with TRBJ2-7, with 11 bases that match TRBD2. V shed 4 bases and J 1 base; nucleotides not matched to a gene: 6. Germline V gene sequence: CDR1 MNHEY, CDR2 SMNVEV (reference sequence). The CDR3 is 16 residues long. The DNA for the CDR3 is TGTGCCAGCAGTTCGGGACTAGCGGACTATTCCTACGAGCAGTACTTC. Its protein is CASSSGLADYSYEQYF.

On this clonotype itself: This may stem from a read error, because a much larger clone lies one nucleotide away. The DNA for the CDR3 is TGTGCCAGCAGACGAACCGACAGGTCGCTGGGCACAGATACGCAGTATTTT. It encodes CASRRTDRSLGTDTQYF. The rearrangement links TRBV27 to TRBJ2-3; maybe TRBD1 (6 bases). The CDR3 is made up of 17 amino acids. In germline, CDR1 is MNHEY, CDR2 SMNVEV (reference sequence). V shed 6 bases and J shed 1 base, with 20 bases lying between them.